The text below deals with one TCR beta chain. The target of this receptor is not known. Within one base of it there is no much larger clone, and no base qualities were kept. At diagnosis, peripheral blood, uninvolved tumor-adjacent lung and tumor were collected and were preserved as a mix of fresh-frozen and FFPE material. For TCR repertoire profiling, the blood samples were analyzed as peripheral blood mononuclear cells. The immunoSEQ Assay was used to sequence TCR beta CDR3 regions from DNA. As for the original processing: To compute T cell density, TCR beta template counts were normalized to usable DNA, which was estimated by amplifying housekeeping genes. Using the preseqR package, richness was estimated by extrapolating to 120,000 templates for tissue samples and 400,000 templates for PBMC samples. Clonality was defined as one minus Pielou's evenness. Tissue-enriched TCRs were identified by differential abundance testing using productive amino-acid clonotypes, minimum total count 5 and alpha 0.1. Repertoire overlap between compartments was quantified with the Jaccard Index and Morisita Overlap Index. TCR beta CDR3s were clustered by GLIPH together with public tetramer-defined viral CDR3s, and at least three viral sequences plus V-gene enrichment were required for viral motifs. As stored in TCRdb, this immuneACCESS dataset retains in-frame rearrangements with V and J assigned. A fraction of the clones does not appear; measured against another copy, unresolved V genes explain less than half of the discrepancy, and the remainder lacks a known reason. The V and J calls and the clone size are those of that table, but D and trimming were determined from the DNA. For this sample there are tens of thousands of clones; roughly four fifths appear just once. The ten largest clones add up to roughly 13% of the sample.

This sample stems from a study of T cells in localized non-small cell lung cancer (dated by TCRdb to the early 2020s). Notes on the research overall: The study examined T cell repertoires in under 300 patients with early-stage NSCLC and compared tumors with uninvolved tumor-adjacent lungs. A mean age of 66.3 years was recorded for the NSCLC patients, of whom 129 were male and about 100 were female. The cohort comprised some 240 treatment-naïve NSCLC patients with resected, localized lung tumors.

The study at large found these results: Multi-region tumor sequencing was not performed, so intratumor heterogeneity could not be excluded. Uninvolved tumor-adjacent lung showed the highest T cell clonality, higher than tumor, which suggests more focused antigenic responses in the uninvolved tumor-adjacent lung. Longer overall survival was associated with higher blood T cell density, whereas shorter survival was associated with higher adjacent-lung clonality. Because the study design was exploratory, TCR variables were selected using unadjusted p-values without false-discovery rate correction. A median of about 61 of the top 100 tumor clones turned up in the paired uninvolved adjacent lung, and about 28 of those clones also ranked among the top 100 of that same adjacent lung.

The TCR was taken from a female donor over 55 with stage I lung adenocarcinoma. The specimen was peripheral blood, collected before any cancer treatment.

The CDR3 region has the sequence CASSLKGINYGYTF. The base sequence is TGTGCCAGCAGCTTAAAGGGGATCAACTATGGCTACACCTTC. In this chain, TRBV5-8 is recombined with TRBJ1-2, with TRBD1 tentatively as D gene (5 bases match). Taken from the germline V gene, the CDR1 and CDR2 loops are SGHTS and YDEGEE. A distance of 10 bases separates the germline ends of V and J, which lose 2 bases and 2 bases respectively. The CDR3 covers 14 residues, taking in both the cysteine and the phenylalanine. The kept DNA is CDR3 alone, 42 bases in frame from the first base.